What follows describes a single T cell receptor (beta chain). The target antigen is unknown. This sample is drawn from a study of T cell responses to AZD1222 COVID-19 vaccine. Study-level background: Second-dose recipients at about 4 or about 12 weeks were treated as one pooled group. Study observations and caveats: Spike-specific TCR breadth and depth went up after people got two AZD1222 doses. Females outnumbered males among donors, who were mostly white British; clonal diversity was possibly underestimated.

Clones were sequenced by immunoSEQ multiplex PCR, and TCRdb holds only the in-frame ones, with some missing. The data show approximately 20,000 clones, roughly 82% seen once. The origin of this receptor is an adult in good health. The sequencing used peripheral blood, collected on day 0 of AZD1222 vaccination.

The CDR3 DNA reads as TGCGCCAGCAGTCAAAACCAGGGGAGGGAAAAACTGTTTTTT. Translated: CASSQNQGREKLFF. The chain combines TRBV23-1 with TRBJ1-4; D possibly corresponds to TRBD1 (6 bases). TRBV23-1 is labeled an ORF, and its function is uncertain. This CDR3 region has 14 residues. Deletions cut 2 bases from V and 8 bases from J, with 12 bases between.